Sequencing of this TCR beta chain was carried out in a study of blood T cell repertoires in COVID-19. The wider study: Acute and convalescent COVID-19 specimens originated in the United States, Italy and Spain. T cells, B-cell-depleted T cells, or PBMCs provided the cDNA or gDNA that served as material.

Sequenced by immunoSEQ multiplex PCR; TCRdb stores in-frame clones only, minus some. In the table there are tens of thousands of clones, about 85% of which are singletons. Germline assignment: CDR1 SGHRS and CDR2 YFSETQ. The CDR3 spans 15 residues. Trimming took off 4 bases at V and 6 bases at J, with 17 bases between the two ends. The rearrangement joins TRBV5-1 to TRBJ2-1; weak D call: TRBD2 (7 bases). The receptor was derived from a man between 45 and 60 years old with active COVID-19. Material: peripheral blood. The CDR3 spells CASSPLGGGANEQFF. The CDR3 DNA is TGCGCCAGCAGCCCGCTTGGGGGGGGCGCCAATGAGCAGTTCTTC.